A selection of T cell receptor beta chains follows, all from one sample in a study of T-cell memory formation after mild COVID-19. TCRdb re-called the 5' RACE reads through MiXCR, storing one row per CDR3 protein. The table shows some 340,000 distinct CDR3 sequences, with 10% to 15% occurring only once. The sample taken for sequencing was PBMCs or a T cell subset sorted from them (not recorded which). These receptors were obtained from a man younger than 35 who had mild COVID-19 (a few samples of this study predate the infection). Cell type and time point are not known. CDR3s include the opening cysteine and the closing phenylalanine or tryptophan. The order of the fields is clone size, D gene, J gene, V gene, CDR3 DNA, CDR3 protein. The D gene is left open where the match is weak. Part of the rows lack a size; the others show once, few, many or a class for expanded clones.

clone size: -
D gene: TRBD2
J gene: TRBJ2-7
V gene: TRBV27
CDR3 DNA: TGTGCCAGCAGTTTTTTGGGACTAGCGGGGAGAAGCTCCTACGAGCAGTACTTC
CDR3 protein: CASSFLGLAGRSSYEQYF

clone size: -
D gene: -
J gene: TRBJ2-7
V gene: TRBV20-1
CDR3 DNA: TGCAGTGCCTCCAGGGGCCCGATAGGGAGTGAGCAGTACTTC
CDR3 protein: CSASRGPIGSEQYF

clone size: -
D gene: TRBD2
J gene: TRBJ2-7
V gene: TRBV12-3/TRBV12-4
CDR3 DNA: TGTGCCAGCAGTTCCCCCGGGACTAGCGGGAGCCACGAGCAGTACTTC
CDR3 protein: CASSSPGTSGSHEQYF

clone size: few
D gene: -
J gene: TRBJ2-1
V gene: TRBV4-3
CDR3 DNA: TGCGCCAGCGCTTTTACAGGGTCCAATGAGCAGTTCTTC
CDR3 protein: CASAFTGSNEQFF

clone size: -
D gene: -
J gene: TRBJ1-5
V gene: TRBV19
CDR3 DNA: TGTGCCAGTAGTTGGTCCCCGAGCCAGAATCAGCCCCAGCATTTT
CDR3 protein: CASSWSPSQNQPQHF

clone size: -
D gene: -
J gene: TRBJ2-3
V gene: TRBV5-5
CDR3 DNA: TGTGCCAGCAGCTTTGACCTACACGTGGATACGCAGTATTTT
CDR3 protein: CASSFDLHVDTQYF

clone size: -
D gene: TRBD1
J gene: TRBJ1-5
V gene: TRBV6-1
CDR3 DNA: TGTGCCAGCAGTGTTGAAGGGGGCGCGGGCAATCAGCCCCAGCATTTT
CDR3 protein: CASSVEGGAGNQPQHF

clone size: many
D gene: -
J gene: TRBJ2-5
V gene: TRBV7-2
CDR3 DNA: TGTGCCAGCAGCCAGTGGTCTAGCATCGAGACCCAGTACTTC
CDR3 protein: CASSQWSSIETQYF

clone size: few
D gene: -
J gene: TRBJ2-1
V gene: TRBV4-1
CDR3 DNA: TGCGCCAGCAGCCAAAGTCCGGGACACGTCAAGGAGCAGTTCTTC
CDR3 protein: CASSQSPGHVKEQFF

clone size: once
D gene: TRBD1
J gene: TRBJ2-2
V gene: TRBV19
CDR3 DNA: TGTGCCAGTAGTACCGGACAGGTCCCCGGGGAGCTGTTTTTT
CDR3 protein: CASSTGQVPGELFF

clone size: -
D gene: -
J gene: TRBJ1-3
V gene: TRBV12-3/TRBV12-4
CDR3 DNA: TGTGCCAGCAGTTTGGCAGGAAGCACCATATATTTT
CDR3 protein: CASSLAGSTIYF

clone size: -
D gene: TRBD2
J gene: TRBJ2-1
V gene: TRBV4-3
CDR3 DNA: TGCGCCAGCAGCCAAGCTAGCGGGGGGGACAATGAGCAGTTCTTC
CDR3 protein: CASSQASGGDNEQFF

clone size: few
D gene: TRBD1
J gene: TRBJ1-2
V gene: TRBV6-1
CDR3 DNA: TGTGCCAGCAGGTTACAGGGGGCCGGCTATGGCTACACCTTC
CDR3 protein: CASRLQGAGYGYTF

clone size: few
D gene: TRBD2
J gene: TRBJ2-3
V gene: TRBV5-1
CDR3 DNA: TGCGCCAGCAGCTTGGCCACGGCGCCTAGCGGGGGAGATACGCAGTATTTT
CDR3 protein: CASSLATAPSGGDTQYF

clone size: -
D gene: -
J gene: TRBJ2-1
V gene: TRBV29-1
CDR3 DNA: TGCAGCGAACGCCGGGACGGACAAGACTACAATGAGCAGTTCTTC
CDR3 protein: CSERRDGQDYNEQFF

clone size: few
D gene: TRBD1
J gene: TRBJ2-2
V gene: TRBV9
CDR3 DNA: TGTGCCAGCAGCGGCGGGACAGGGGCGGCCACCGGGGAGCTGTTTTTT
CDR3 protein: CASSGGTGAATGELFF

clone size: few
D gene: TRBD2
J gene: TRBJ2-5
V gene: TRBV9
CDR3 DNA: TGTGCCAGCAGCGTTGGGAGGGCTCAAGAGACCCAGTACTTC
CDR3 protein: CASSVGRAQETQYF

clone size: few
D gene: -
J gene: TRBJ1-5
V gene: TRBV6-6
CDR3 DNA: TGTGCCAGCACCCTCCCGGGAGGCCCCAATCAGCCCCAGCATTTT
CDR3 protein: CASTLPGGPNQPQHF

clone size: -
D gene: -
J gene: TRBJ1-3
V gene: TRBV12-3/TRBV12-4
CDR3 DNA: TGTGCCACGCGACCCGGCTCTGGAAACACCATATATTTT
CDR3 protein: CATRPGSGNTIYF

clone size: -
D gene: -
J gene: TRBJ1-5
V gene: TRBV4-1
CDR3 DNA: TGCGCCAGCAGCCCCCCGTTCCAGCTGGGCCAGCCCCAGCATTTT
CDR3 protein: CASSPPFQLGQPQHF

clone size: -
D gene: -
J gene: TRBJ2-2
V gene: TRBV28
CDR3 DNA: TGTGCCAGCAGTTTAGGGACCACCGGGGAGCTGTTTTTT
CDR3 protein: CASSLGTTGELFF

clone size: -
D gene: -
J gene: TRBJ2-3
V gene: TRBV11-1
CDR3 DNA: TGTGCCAGCAGCCCCGACAGATCAGATACGCAGTATTTT
CDR3 protein: CASSPDRSDTQYF

clone size: -
D gene: TRBD1
J gene: TRBJ2-7
V gene: TRBV4-3
CDR3 DNA: TGCGCCAGCAGCCCGACCGGGACAGCCCTCTACGAGCAGTACTTC
CDR3 protein: CASSPTGTALYEQYF

clone size: -
D gene: -
J gene: TRBJ1-3
V gene: TRBV5-1
CDR3 DNA: TGCGCCAGCAGCTTGGGGGTACCGAGCTCTGGAAACACCATATATTTT
CDR3 protein: CASSLGVPSSGNTIYF

clone size: -
D gene: TRBD1
J gene: TRBJ1-1
V gene: TRBV6-5
CDR3 DNA: TGTGCCAGCAGTTACCTTGGACAGGGGAGTGGGGCTTTCTTT
CDR3 protein: CASSYLGQGSGAFF

clone size: -
D gene: -
J gene: TRBJ2-5
V gene: TRBV7-2
CDR3 DNA: TGTGCCAGCAGCGTGGGACTGTCCCAAGAGACCCAGTACTTC
CDR3 protein: CASSVGLSQETQYF

clone size: -
D gene: TRBD1
J gene: TRBJ1-2
V gene: TRBV4-3
CDR3 DNA: TGCGCCAGCAGCCGAGCCGGGACAGGGGCCGGCTACACCTTC
CDR3 protein: CASSRAGTGAGYTF

clone size: few
D gene: -
J gene: TRBJ1-6
V gene: TRBV7-2
CDR3 DNA: TGTGCCAGCAGCCCGCTTAGTGGTTCACCCCTCCACTTT
CDR3 protein: CASSPLSGSPLHF

clone size: -
D gene: TRBD2
J gene: TRBJ2-1
V gene: TRBV7-3
CDR3 DNA: TGTGCCAGCAGCACTAGCGGGGGGGCCTTCGAGCAGTTCTTC
CDR3 protein: CASSTSGGAFEQFF

clone size: few
D gene: TRBD1
J gene: TRBJ2-2
V gene: TRBV20-1
CDR3 DNA: TGCAGTGCTAGAGATCGGAGGCAGGGGGCTGGCGGGGAGCTGTTTTTT
CDR3 protein: CSARDRRQGAGGELFF

clone size: -
D gene: -
J gene: TRBJ2-1
V gene: TRBV4-2
CDR3 DNA: TGTGCCAGCAGCCAAGATCCCGGGGTTCCCTACAATGAGCAGTTCTTC
CDR3 protein: CASSQDPGVPYNEQFF